The 18 T cell receptor beta chains given below trace back to one sample, sequenced in a study of CD8+CD57+ T cells in acquired aplastic anemia. CDR3 and TCR beta VDJ profiling relied on a genomic DNA template. TCRdb fed the reads into MiXCR, producing one record per CDR3 protein. The table has 200,000 to 250,000 distinct CDR3 sequences, over 55% seen once. Previously, flow cytometry had revealed CD8+CD57+ cell expansion in the patients chosen for sequencing. The sample consisted of sorted CD4+, CD8+, or CD8+CD57+ T cells (not recorded which) from PBMCs. These receptors were collected from a human donor with aplastic anemia.

As concerns this clonotype: This may be a read error, as it is one base from a much larger clone. The chain joins TRBV7-9 to TRBJ2-2, with D perhaps matching TRBD2 (6 bases). Looked up from germline, CDR1 is SEHNR and CDR2 is FQNEAQ (reference sequence). The V end lost 5 bases, the J end lost 2 bases, and 12 bases lay between the germline ends. The CDR3 is 15 residues long. Here the CDR3 DNA reads TGTGCCAGCAGCCTTGGGACTGGAAACACCGGGGAGCTGTTTTTT. Amino acids: CASSLGTGNTGELFF.

This sequence joins TRBV7-8 and TRBJ2-7; 7 bases are shared with TRBD1. Germline V CDR1 and CDR2: SGHVS, FQNEAQ. V lost 5 bases, J lost 6 bases, and 10 bases stayed unmatched. This CDR3 contains 14 residues. Here the CDR3 DNA reads TGTGCCAGCAGCCGTGACAGGGATGCTAGCGAGCAGTACTTC. Its translation: CASSRDRDASEQYF.

The chain is built from TRBV12-3 or TRBV12-4 and TRBJ1-6, with D unresolved. The length of the CDR3 is 13 residues. V lost 5 bases, J lost 12 bases, and 14 bases lay in between. The CDR3 bases are TGTGCCAGCAGTCTGACTACAGATCAACCCCTCCACTTT. It specifies CASSLTTDQPLHF.

This chain connects TRBV29-1 to TRBJ2-5, with D uncertain. This CDR3 has 15 amino acids. The germline V gene encodes CDR1 SQVTM and CDR2 ANQGSEA. Trimming left V 4 bases short and J 4 bases short, with 19 bases between. In DNA form, the CDR3 reads TGCAGCGTTGTTAAGGTCCCCGGTTTTGGAGAGACCCAGTACTTC. Encoded protein: CSVVKVPGFGETQYF.

V and J are TRBV7-2 and TRBJ2-1, with D possibly TRBD2 on 6 matching bases. The CDR3 spans 14 residues. V shed 4 bases and J shed 6 bases, with 13 bases lying between them. Per the germline V gene, CDR1 is SGHTA and CDR2 is FQGNSA. CDR3 nucleotides: TGTGCCAGCAGCTCGGGGAGGACATTCAATGAGCAGTTCTTC. Translating gives CASSSGRTFNEQFF.

The chain is built from TRBV9 and TRBJ1-1, with 7 bases matching TRBD1. V lost 4 bases and J lost 2; bases outside the gene matches: 8. Germline V gene sequence: CDR1 SGDLS, CDR2 YYNGEE. There are 15 residues in the CDR3. DNA for the CDR3: TGTGCCAGCAGCAGCATCGGACAGGTTAACACTGAAGCTTTCTTT. It codes for CASSSIGQVNTEAFF.

In its sample, this clonotype was seen once. The chain recombines TRBV15 with TRBJ2-1; possible D gene TRBD2, 5 bases. The CDR3 has 16 amino acids. V gave up 5 bases and J gave up 8 bases, with 22 bases separating them. Per the germline V gene, CDR1 is LNHNV and CDR2 is YYDKDF (reference sequence). This CDR3 reads CATSDGQTFPGDEQFF. CDR3 nucleotides: TGTGCCACCAGCGACGGCCAAACCTTCCCCGGGGATGAGCAGTTCTTC. Looking up the rest from reference TRBV15 and TRBJ2-1 gives the full variable domain: DAMVIQNPRYQVTQFGKPVTLSCSQTLNHNVMYWYQQKSSQAPKLLFHYYDKDFNNEADTPDNFQSRRPNTSFCFLDIRSPGLGDTAMYLCATSDGQTFPGDEQFFGPGTRLTVL.

The gene calls are TRBV19 and TRBJ1-6, with D unresolved. Germline values: CDR1 LNHDA, CDR2 SQIVND (reference sequence). V lost 3 bases to trimming and J lost 9 bases, with 9 bases between them. CDR3 length: 13 residues. The CDR3 spells CASSMTGSSPLHF. DNA of the CDR3: TGTGCCAGTAGTATGACCGGAAGTTCACCCCTCCACTTT.

The V call is TRBV10-3, the J call TRBJ1-5, with TRBD1 as a possible D gene (5 bases). Germline CDR1 is ENHRY and CDR2 is SYGVKD. The CDR3 is 15 residues long. The germline V and J ends were trimmed by 10 bases and 7 bases, with 23 bases remaining between them. The CDR3 loop reads CASSLRDFVGQPQHF. The CDR3 nucleotides read TGTGCCAGCAGCCTCCGGGACTTCGTAGGACAGCCCCAGCATTTT.

This chain joins TRBV29-1 and TRBJ1-2; D gene ambiguous. Germline V gene data show CDR1 as SQVTM and CDR2 as ANQGSEA. Trimming removed 5 bases from V and 3 bases from J, with 10 bases in between. The length of the CDR3 is 12 residues. The CDR3 DNA reads as TGCAGCGTTAGGTTGCAAGACTATGGCTACACCTTC. Amino acids: CSVRLQDYGYTF.

The chain joins TRBV19 to TRBJ1-6; 9 bases map to TRBD1. V was clipped by 7 bases and J by 8 bases; unmatched bases: 12. Germline assignment: CDR1 LNHDA and CDR2 SQIVND (reference sequence). This CDR3 contains 16 residues. The CDR3 reads CASNTGGQGNYSPLHF. Written as DNA, the CDR3 is TGTGCCAGTAACACAGGGGGCCAGGGCAACTATTCACCCCTCCACTTT.

The chain links TRBV12-3 or TRBV12-4 to TRBJ1-1; D call uncertain. V was cut by 6 bases and J by 7 bases, with 12 bases left in between. The CDR3 loop spans 12 amino acids. The CDR3 region has the DNA TGTGCCAGCAGCTCGACCGTAGGTGAAGCTTTCTTT. Translation: CASSSTVGEAFF.

The sample holds a few counts of this clonotype. The chain employs TRBV2 and TRBJ2-5, with TRBD2 identical over 8 bases. Germline V lookup: CDR1 SNHLY, CDR2 FYNNEI. The CDR3 loop spans 17 amino acids. After removal of 1 base from V and 7 bases from J, the junction contained 14 bases not matched to a gene. CDR3 sequence (DNA): TGTGCCAGCAGTGAAGGAGGTGCGGGGGGACCCATTACGACCCAGTACTTC. Translated: CASSEGGAGGPITTQYF.

CDR3 nucleotide sequence: TGTGCCAGCAGTTACCAGCAGGGTGACTATGGCTACACCTTC. As protein: CASSYQQGDYGYTF. This sequence joins TRBV6-5 and TRBJ1-2; D perhaps matches TRBD1 (5 bases). Germline V gene lookup returns CDR1 MNHEY and CDR2 SVGAGI. V was pared by 2 bases and J by 3 bases, with 10 bases between. This CDR3 region has 14 residues.

The rearrangement joins TRBV15 to TRBJ2-1; tentatively, D is TRBD2 (7 bases). The V gene's germline CDR1 is LNHNV and CDR2 YYDKDF (reference sequence). This CDR3 spans 17 amino acids. V lost 4 bases to trimming and J lost 8 bases, with 24 bases between them. As DNA, the CDR3 is TGTGCCACCAGCACCACCAGCAGTAGGGGGGGGATCGATGAGCAGTTCTTC. It yields the protein CATSTTSSRGGIDEQFF.

This clonotype was seen a few times. The chain couples TRBV9 to TRBJ2-7, with D tentatively TRBD1 (6 bases). The V end was cut by 3 bases, the J end by 2 bases, with 12 bases between. Germline V gives CDR1 SGDLS, CDR2 YYNGEE. The CDR3 consists of 14 residues. CDR3 amino acids: CASSAGVGTYEQYF. The CDR3 DNA sequence: TGTGCCAGCAGCGCAGGGGTCGGAACCTACGAGCAGTACTTC.

This clonotype was seen a few times. V gene TRBV20-1 combines with J gene TRBJ2-6, with 8 bases fitting TRBD2. The J segment lost 0 bases and the V segment lost 7 bases, leaving 5 bases of the junction unmatched. The CDR3 extends over 15 amino acids. CDR1 and CDR2 (germline): DFQATT, SNEGSKA (reference sequence). The CDR3 DNA reads TGCAGTGTCGGACTAGCTGGCTCTGGGGCCAACGTCCTGACTTTC. This gives the protein CSVGLAGSGANVLTF.

This clonotype has only one observation. This chain links TRBV7-9 with TRBJ2-2; D perhaps matches TRBD2 (6 bases). V was shortened by 5 bases and J by 0 bases, with 13 bases between the two germline ends. Germline V gene sequence: CDR1 SEHNR, CDR2 FQNEAQ (reference sequence). This CDR3 comprises 16 residues. The CDR3 DNA follows: TGTGCCAGCAGCCTCAATAGCGGTTCGAACACCGGGGAGCTGTTTTTT. It encodes CASSLNSGSNTGELFF. Full variable domain (remainder filled in from reference TRBV7-9 and TRBJ2-2): DTGVSQNPRHKITKRGQNVTFRCDPISEHNRLYWYRQTLGQGPEFLTYFQNEAQLEKSRLLSDRFSAERPKGSFSTLEIQRTEQGDSAMYLCASSLNSGSNTGELFFGEGSRLTVL.